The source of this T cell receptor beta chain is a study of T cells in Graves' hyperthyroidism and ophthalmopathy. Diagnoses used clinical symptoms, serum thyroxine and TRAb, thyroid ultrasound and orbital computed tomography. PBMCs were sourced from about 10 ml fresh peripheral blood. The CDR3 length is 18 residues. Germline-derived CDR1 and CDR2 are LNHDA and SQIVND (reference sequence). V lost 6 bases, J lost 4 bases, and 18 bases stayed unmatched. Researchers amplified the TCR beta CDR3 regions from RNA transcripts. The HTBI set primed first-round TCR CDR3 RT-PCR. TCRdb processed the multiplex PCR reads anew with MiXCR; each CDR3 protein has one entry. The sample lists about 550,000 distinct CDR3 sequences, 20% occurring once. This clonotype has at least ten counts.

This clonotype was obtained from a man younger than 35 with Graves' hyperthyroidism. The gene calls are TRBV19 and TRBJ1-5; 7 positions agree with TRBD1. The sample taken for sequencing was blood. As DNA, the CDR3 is TGTGCCAGTAGCCAGGTTCGACAGGGACTTAGGGGAAATCAGCCCCAGCATTTT. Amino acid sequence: CASSQVRQGLRGNQPQHF.